A selection of T cell receptor beta chains follows, all from one sample in a study of blood T cell repertoires in COVID-19. Here immunoSEQ multiplex PCR was the method, and the copy in TCRdb shows in-frame clones only, minus some. The sample has a few hundred thousand clones; more than 70% are singletons. The specimen was peripheral blood. The receptor source for this set is a woman aged 25 to 45 with COVID-19, enrolled during active disease. The CDR3 runs from the conserved cysteine through the conserved F or W. A D gene is named only where the DNA matches it firmly. Rows may omit the clone size; those that give it use once, few, many or a size class.

d_call	j_call	clone_size	v_call	cdr3_nt	cdr3_aa
-	TRBJ1-2	-	TRBV2	TGTGCCAGCAGTGATCAACCGGGACAACACTATGGCTACACCTTC	CASSDQPGQHYGYTF
TRBD1	TRBJ2-2	-	TRBV4-1	TGCGCCAGCAGCCTCCCCGGGACAGGGTCCACCGGGGAGCTGTTTTTT	CASSLPGTGSTGELFF
-	TRBJ1-4	-	TRBV4-3	TGCGCCAGCAGCCAAGGGGGGCACCAGAGGACTAATGAAAAACTGTTTTTT	CASSQGGHQRTNEKLFF
-	TRBJ1-1	-	TRBV19	TGTGCCAGTGCGGTCCAAGGAGGCACTGAAGCTTTCTTT	CASAVQGGTEAFF
TRBD1	TRBJ2-4	-	TRBV19	TGTGCCAGCTTGGGGACAGGGGGCAAAAACATTCAGTACTTC	CASLGTGGKNIQYF
TRBD1	TRBJ1-6	once	TRBV19	TGTGCCGCGAAGGGGGCGAGCTCCTATAATTCACCCCTCCACTTT	CAAKGASSYNSPLHF
-	TRBJ1-1	-	TRBV5-4	TGTGCCAGCAGATATTGGGGCGGGGGCCCAAACACTGAAGCTTTCTTT	CASRYWGGGPNTEAFF
TRBD2	TRBJ2-5	-	TRBV13	TGTGCCAGCAGCTTAGGATCGCGGGGGGGCCAAGAGACCCAGTACTTC	CASSLGSRGGQETQYF
TRBD1	TRBJ1-2	-	TRBV2	TGTGCCAGCAGTGTTGGACAGGGGTATGGCTACACCTTC	CASSVGQGYGYTF
-	TRBJ1-6	-	TRBV5-5	TGTGCCAGCAGCTTGGACACCGGCGGGGGGACACCCCTCCACTTT	CASSLDTGGGTPLHF
-	TRBJ1-5	-	TRBV3-1/TRBV3-2	TGTGCCAGCAGCCGCCGGGACTATAGCAATCAGCCCCAGCATTTT	CASSRRDYSNQPQHF
TRBD2	TRBJ2-1	-	TRBV11-3	TGTGCCAGCAGCTTGGGGGGGTACAATGAGCAGTTCTTC	CASSLGGYNEQFF
TRBD2	TRBJ2-1	few	TRBV7-9	TGTGCCAGCAGCGCGGGACTAAGTGAGCAGTTCTTC	CASSAGLSEQFF
TRBD1	TRBJ1-5	-	TRBV28	TGTGCCAGCAGTTTAAAGAGTCCGCAAACCGGGACAGGAGCTTTT	CASSLKSPQTGTGAF
TRBD2	TRBJ2-1	-	TRBV28	TGTGCCAGCAGCGAATCTAGCGGACGAGCCTACAATGAGCAGTTCTTC	CASSESSGRAYNEQFF
-	TRBJ2-7	-	TRBV4-3	TGCGCCAGCAGCCAAGATGACGGGGTCTACGAGCAGTACTTC	CASSQDDGVYEQYF
TRBD1	TRBJ1-5	-	TRBV12-5	TGTGCTAGTGGGTCGACAGGGGGTAGCAATCAGCCCCAGCATTTT	CASGSTGGSNQPQHF
TRBD1	TRBJ1-1	-	TRBV5-1	TGCGCCAGCAGCTCGGACAGGGTGAACACTGAAGCTTTCTTT	CASSSDRVNTEAFF
-	TRBJ1-2	-	TRBV27	TGTGCCAGCAGTTTCTTCCGGGACTCTTATGGCTACACCTTC	CASSFFRDSYGYTF
-	TRBJ1-5	few	TRBV29-1	TGCAGCGTTGGAGGTGCAGTTGGGCAGCCCCAGCATTTT	CSVGGAVGQPQHF
-	TRBJ2-1	-	TRBV27	TGTGCCAGCAGTTTACCAAACAATGAGCAGTTCTTC	CASSLPNNEQFF
TRBD1	TRBJ1-2	-	TRBV7-8	TGTGCCAGCAGCGTGACCGGGACAGAATCCTATGGCTACACCTTC	CASSVTGTESYGYTF
TRBD1	TRBJ1-3	-	TRBV30	TGTGCCTGGAGTGTGGGGACAGGGAGGACTGGAAACACCATATATTTT	CAWSVGTGRTGNTIYF
-	TRBJ1-1	-	TRBV7-9	TGTGCCAGCAGCTTCGGGCGAGGGTTCACTGAAGCTTTCTTT	CASSFGRGFTEAFF
-	TRBJ1-2	-	TRBV6-2/TRBV6-3	TGTGCCAGCAGTTTCGGGGACTATGGCTACACCTTC	CASSFGDYGYTF
TRBD2	TRBJ2-3	-	TRBV12-3/TRBV12-4	TGTGCCACCGAAGCGGGGAATACAGATACGCAGTATTTT	CATEAGNTDTQYF
TRBD1	TRBJ1-2	-	TRBV6-5	TGTGCCAGCAGTTCAGGGGACAGTAACTATGGCTACACCTTC	CASSSGDSNYGYTF
TRBD1	TRBJ2-7	-	TRBV28	TGTGCCAGCAGTCCACCACGGGACAGCACCTACGAGCAGTACTTC	CASSPPRDSTYEQYF
TRBD1	TRBJ2-3	-	TRBV7-2	TGTGCCAGCAGCTGGGACAGGGGTAGTGGTACGCAGTATTTT	CASSWDRGSGTQYF
TRBD1	TRBJ2-3	-	TRBV28	TGTGCCACTGCCGGACAGGGAGTCACAGATACGCAGTATTTT	CATAGQGVTDTQYF
-	TRBJ2-3	-	TRBV6-4	TGTGCCAGCAGTGACAGCGCTAGCACAGATACGCAGTATTTT	CASSDSASTDTQYF
-	TRBJ1-1	-	TRBV7-2	TGTGCCAGCAGCGGGGGGTTAAACACTGAAGCTTTCTTT	CASSGGLNTEAFF
-	TRBJ1-1	-	TRBV11-2	TGTGCCAGCAGCTCACCCCGACAGGAACTCATGAACACTGAAGCTTTCTTT	CASSSPRQELMNTEAFF
-	TRBJ1-4	-	TRBV27	TGTGCCAGCAGTTCCAGGACAGTTGAAAAACTGTTTTTT	CASSSRTVEKLFF
-	TRBJ2-6	-	TRBV15	TGTGCCACCAGCAGAGATCGGTCCGGGGCCAACGTCCTGACTTTC	CATSRDRSGANVLTF
-	TRBJ2-1	-	TRBV2	TGTGCCAGCGTAACGGCTAGCGCCTCCTACAATGAGCAGTTCTTC	CASVTASASYNEQFF
-	TRBJ2-7	-	TRBV7-8	TGTGCCAGCAGCTTGTTCGCAACTTCGGACGAGCAGTACTTC	CASSLFATSDEQYF